This T cell receptor beta chain is drawn from a study of shared T cell receptors in the human thymus. The CDR3 consists of 15 residues. Germline CDR1 reads SGHTA; CDR2 reads FQGNSA. After removal of 5 bases from V and 1 base from J, the junction contained 5 bases not matched to a gene. This table comes from immunoSEQ multiplex PCR, and its TCRdb copy is limited to in-frame clones, with some not included. The sample has more than 550,000 clones, approximately 83% seen once; the top ten hold over 0.008%. This sample was shared with a second study, whose subject was human thymus T cells. As reported in that work: Donation was from healthy Finnish infants who were having corrective surgery that addressed congenital heart defects. Resections that were taken during corrective heart surgery supplied the thymus tissue. What appeared biased in thymic and blood repertoires was the usage of V and J genes. Related studies found that unrelated individuals share highly overlapping thymic repertoires.

This TCR derives from a girl under three years old with a congenital heart defect. V gene TRBV7-2 combines with J gene TRBJ2-5, with 9 nucleotides matching TRBD1. Specimen: thymocytes. The CDR3 sequence is CASSQPGQGQETQYF. The DNA of the CDR3 is TGTGCCAGCAGCCAGCCGGGACAGGGCCAAGAGACCCAGTACTTC.